The 4 T cell receptor beta chains below all came from one sample that was sequenced in a study of OX40 agonist ivuxolimab in advanced cancers. The data were produced by immunoSEQ multiplex PCR, yet TCRdb's version contains in-frame clones alone and is incomplete. The sample lists 55,000 to 75,000 clones, roughly 80% occurring once. The material sequenced was CD4+ or CD8+ T cells sorted from blood, taken in a trial of the OX40 agonist ivuxolimab. The source of these receptors is an adult with an advanced solid tumor such as melanoma, head and neck, liver or kidney cancer.

J is TRBJ2-1 and V is TRBV5-1; 7 bases agree with TRBD2. After removal of 0 bases from V and 3 bases from J, the junction contained 6 bases not matched to a gene. Germline values: CDR1 SGHRS, CDR2 YFSETQ. The CDR3 spans 16 residues. CDR3 DNA: TGCGCCAGCAGCTTGGTCTTCGGGGGGTTCTACAATGAGCAGTTCTTC. Translating gives CASSLVFGGFYNEQFF.

This chain joins TRBV28 and TRBJ2-1, with D tentatively TRBD1 (5 bases). The CDR3 extends over 16 amino acids. Germline V lookup: CDR1 MDHEN, CDR2 SYDVKM. V was trimmed by 7 bases and J by 5 bases, leaving 21 bases between them. The CDR3 DNA follows: TGTGCCAGCATTAACCCCCGACAGATCTCACACAATGAGCAGTTCTTC. It specifies CASINPRQISHNEQFF.

The chain joins TRBV21-1 to TRBJ1-2. TRBV21-1 counts as a pseudogene. The CDR3 is 19 residues long. CDR3: CASRWLGGAPGFSRYGYTF. DNA for the CDR3: TGTGCCAGCAGGTGGTTGGGGGGGGCGCCCGGATTCTCCCGCTATGGCTACACCTTC.

Written as DNA, the CDR3 is TGCGCCAGCAAACAATCAGGTTTATTAACAGATACGCAGTATTTT. Protein: CASKQSGLLTDTQYF. The chain links TRBV5-1 to TRBJ2-3; D ambiguous. This CDR3 spans 15 amino acids. V was clipped by 6 bases and J by 3 bases, with 17 bases between them. Germline V lookup: CDR1 SGHRS, CDR2 YFSETQ.